These 21 T cell receptor beta chains originate from one sample sequenced in a study of blood T cell repertoires in COVID-19. Clones were read by immunoSEQ multiplex PCR, and TCRdb kept only the in-frame ones, dropping some. The sample consists of over 45,000 clones, over 80% of them appearing once. The source material was peripheral blood. The source is a man in his sixties or seventies with acute or convalescent COVID-19.

This clone came up a few times. The chain couples TRBV6-2 or TRBV6-3 to TRBJ1-2, with D tentatively TRBD1 (6 bases). The germline V gene has CDR1 MNHEY and CDR2 SVGEGT. The CDR3 contains 13 residues. V was shortened by 2 bases and J by 2 bases, with 6 bases between the two germline ends. CDR3 amino acids: CASSYQGNYGYTF. DNA for the CDR3: TGTGCCAGCAGTTACCAGGGGAACTATGGCTACACCTTC.

The chain links TRBV28 to TRBJ2-2; D unclear. The V and J ends lost 3 bases and 0 bases respectively, with 5 bases between them. Germline V gene lookup returns CDR1 MDHEN and CDR2 SYDVKM. The CDR3 loop spans 14 amino acids. CDR3 bases: TGTGCCAGCAGTTTGCGCTCGAACACCGGGGAGCTGTTTTTT. Its translation is CASSLRSNTGELFF.

This clone was detected a few times. The chain couples TRBV10-3 to TRBJ2-2; the D is unclear. Trimming took off 4 bases at V and 1 base at J, with 10 bases between the two ends. The CDR3 runs 15 residues. In germline, CDR1 is ENHRY, CDR2 SYGVKD. The CDR3: CAISALDQNTGELFF. Here the CDR3 DNA reads TGTGCCATCAGTGCTTTAGATCAGAACACCGGGGAGCTGTTTTTT.

This chain joins TRBV2 and TRBJ1-2; D is uncertain. CDR1 and CDR2 from the germline V gene are SNHLY and FYNNEI. CDR3 length: 13 residues. With 3 bases removed from V and 7 bases from J, the gap between germline ends came to 12 bases. The DNA of the CDR3 is TGTGCCAGCAGTGACAAGGGAGAGAGTGGCTACACCTTC. Translation: CASSDKGESGYTF.

This chain uses TRBV5-1 with TRBJ1-1; 11 positions match TRBD1. This CDR3 has 15 residues. The J segment lost 7 bases and the V segment lost 0 bases, leaving 5 bases of the junction unmatched. In germline, CDR1 is SGHRS, CDR2 YFSETQ. This CDR3 reads CASSLGTGGSIEAFF. As DNA, the CDR3 is TGCGCCAGCAGCTTGGGGACAGGGGGCTCGATTGAAGCTTTCTTT.

This chain connects TRBV7-9 to TRBJ1-5; tentatively, D is TRBD1 (6 bases). Germline-derived CDR1 and CDR2 are SEHNR and FQNEAQ (reference sequence). V shed 5 bases and J shed 5 bases, with 19 bases lying between them. The CDR3 is made up of 16 amino acids. DNA for the CDR3: TGTGCCAGCAGCCCGGGGGGGCGAGGAAGGGATCAGCCCCAGCATTTT. Amino acids: CASSPGGRGRDQPQHF.

This chain uses TRBV6-1 with TRBJ2-2; 8 bases agree with TRBD2. There are 18 residues in the CDR3. V dropped 2 bases and J dropped 0; count of bases not matched to a gene: 8. Looked up from germline, CDR1 is MNHNS and CDR2 is SASEGT. CDR3 sequence: CASSEYPPSGPNTGELFF. The CDR3 DNA is TGTGCCAGCAGTGAATACCCCCCTAGCGGGCCGAACACCGGGGAGCTGTTTTTT.

The chain has TRBV6-5 and TRBJ1-5; D is uncertain. Trimming removed 8 bases at V and 9 bases at J, with 8 bases between. This CDR3 is built from 10 residues. CDR1 MNHEY and CDR2 SVGAGI come from the germline V gene. The CDR3 loop reads CASRHPPQHF. Written as DNA, the CDR3 is TGTGCCAGCCGACATCCGCCCCAGCATTTT.

This clone was seen only once. The CDR3 DNA reads TGTGCCAGCAGCTCCCTACGGGGGGCATATGGCTACACCTTC. It translates to CASSSLRGAYGYTF. The genes are TRBV7-9 and TRBJ1-2; possibly TRBD1 for D (6 bases). Per the germline V gene, CDR1 is SEHNR and CDR2 is FQNEAQ (reference sequence). There are 14 residues in the CDR3. The V and J ends lost 4 bases and 5 bases respectively, with 14 bases between them.

This clone was seen only a few times. The rearrangement joins TRBV19 to TRBJ2-3; 8 positions match TRBD2. V lost 4 bases to trimming and J lost 3 bases; unmatched junction nucleotides: 9. Germline CDR1 is LNHDA and CDR2 is SQIVND (reference sequence). This CDR3 region has 16 residues. The CDR3 nucleotides are TGTGCCAGTAGTAACAGCGGGGGCCAGCGGACAGATACGCAGTATTTT. This encodes CASSNSGGQRTDTQYF.

The rearrangement uses TRBV21-1 and TRBJ1-2. TRBV21-1 is described as a pseudogene. The length of the CDR3 is 11 residues. The DNA for the CDR3 is TGTGCCAGCACCCTATTTTATGGCTACACCTTC. Its translation is CASTLFYGYTF.

J is TRBJ1-4 and V is TRBV11-2; possibly TRBD1 for D (6 bases). With 6 bases removed from V and 7 bases from J, the gap between germline ends came to 15 bases. Germline V CDR1 and CDR2: SGHAT, FQNNGV. The CDR3 spans 14 residues. The CDR3 nucleotides are TGTGCCAGCAGTCACGGACAGTACCCTGAAAAACTGTTTTTT. Protein product: CASSHGQYPEKLFF. Complete variable domain (other parts from reference TRBV11-2 and TRBJ1-4): EAGVAQSPRYKIIEKRQSVAFWCNPISGHATLYWYQQILGQGPKLLIQFQNNGVVDDSQLPKDRFSAERLKGVDSTLKIQPAKLEDSAVYLCASSHGQYPEKLFFGSGTQLSVL.

V gene TRBV7-8 combines with J gene TRBJ1-1, with 7 nucleotides matching TRBD1. This CDR3 is built from 15 residues. Unmatched junction bases numbered 13, after V lost 8 bases and J lost 4 bases. Germline V CDR1 and CDR2: SGHVS, FQNEAQ. The CDR3 loop is CASQPRGPAGTEAFF. The CDR3 DNA sequence: TGTGCCAGCCAACCGAGGGGGCCCGCGGGCACTGAAGCTTTCTTT.

The chain employs TRBV7-9 and TRBJ2-7; TRBD1 matches at 12 bases. The germline CDR1 and CDR2 sequences are SEHNR and FQNEAQ (reference sequence). The ends lost 4 bases at V and 5 bases at J; junction bases unmatched: 6. This CDR3 contains 15 residues. The CDR3 nucleotides are TGTGCCAGCAGCTCAAGGGGACAGGGGGCCCACGAGCAGTACTTC. The encoded protein is CASSSRGQGAHEQYF.

The V gene is TRBV30, the J gene TRBJ1-5; D uncertain. The germline V gene has CDR1 GTSNPN and CDR2 SVGIG (reference sequence). The length of the CDR3 is 14 residues. V lost 4 bases to trimming and J lost 1 base, with 11 bases between them. CDR3 DNA sequence: TGTGCCTGGAACCGAGGGTTGAGCAATCAGCCCCAGCATTTT. Translating gives CAWNRGLSNQPQHF.

A word on this clone: The CDR3 carries no conserved terminal phenylalanine or tryptophan, so it likely arises from a read error. The V gene is TRBV6-5, the J gene TRBJ1-4, with a possible D match to TRBD1 (5 bases). The V end was cut by 6 bases, the J end by 10 bases, with 15 bases between. This CDR3 has 13 amino acids. Per germline, CDR1 MNHEY and CDR2 SVGAGI. CDR3 sequence reads: CASSSSRGGKLFI. As DNA, the CDR3 is TGTGCCAGCAGCTCGTCGCGGGGGGGAAAACTGTTTATT.

The count of this clone is one. V and J are TRBV7-2 and TRBJ1-2; D unresolved. Germline loops: CDR1 SGHTA, CDR2 FQGNSA. Trimming removed 1 base from V and 4 bases from J, with 22 bases in between. CDR3 length equals 18 residues. The CDR3 loop reads CASSLVRSLPEFGYGYTF. The CDR3 DNA reads as TGTGCCAGCAGCTTAGTGAGAAGTCTCCCCGAATTCGGCTATGGCTACACCTTC.

Here the CDR3 reads CASSGTRGGTDTQYF. CDR3 sequence (DNA): TGCGCCAGCAGTGGAACGCGGGGGGGCACAGATACGCAGTATTTT. The rearrangement links TRBV10-1 to TRBJ2-3; 8 nucleotides line up with TRBD2. This CDR3 is 15 amino acids long. Germline V gene lookup returns CDR1 WNHNN and CDR2 SYGVQD (reference sequence). J lost 1 base, V lost 4 bases, and 4 bases had no gene match.

V gene TRBV27 combines with J gene TRBJ1-4, with 8 nucleotides matching TRBD1. The CDR3 contains 16 residues. Germline V gene sequence: CDR1 MNHEY, CDR2 SMNVEV (reference sequence). Trimming at V came to 5 bases and at J to 3 bases, leaving 8 bases not matched to a gene. The DNA of the CDR3 is TGTGCCAGCAGTCAGACAGGGGTTGGGGCTAATGAAAAACTGTTTTTT. Translated, it gives CASSQTGVGANEKLFF.

The chain couples TRBV14 to TRBJ2-3, with 15 positions matching TRBD2. Germline loops: CDR1 SGHDN, CDR2 FVKESK. The CDR3 totals 15 residues. V was clipped by 4 bases and J by 7 bases; unmatched bases: 3. The CDR3 is CASSRGLAGGNTQYF. CDR3 nucleotides: TGTGCCAGCAGCCGAGGACTAGCGGGAGGGAATACGCAGTATTTT.

This chain links TRBV7-2 with TRBJ2-5; TRBD1 aligns across 9 bases. The CDR3 consists of 13 residues. V lost 4 bases and J lost 5; bases outside the gene matches: 2. Germline V gives CDR1 SGHTA, CDR2 FQGNSA. CDR3 residues: CASSSDRGETQYF. The CDR3, as DNA: TGTGCCAGCAGCTCGGACAGGGGCGAGACCCAGTACTTC.